Sequencing of this T cell receptor beta chain was carried out in a study of multiple sclerosis patients with progressive multifocal leukoencephalopathy. Looked up from germline, CDR1 is SGHNT and CDR2 is YYREEE (reference sequence). CDR3 length: 16 residues. The trim removed 4 bases at V and 4 bases at J, leaving 10 bases unmatched. This table comes from immunoSEQ multiplex PCR, and its TCRdb copy is limited to in-frame clones, with some not included. The sample yields under 40,000 clones, 80% to 95% seen once. The sample's time point: before natalizumab initiation. Sequencing used PBMCs. V is TRBV5-4 and J is TRBJ1-4; 7 bases agree with TRBD1. This sequence was found in a man aged 25-40 years with multiple sclerosis. CDR3 coding DNA: TGTGCCAGCAGCCGCGCGTCGGGACAGATTAATGAAAAACTGTTTTTT. It yields the protein CASSRASGQINEKLFF. The variable domain in full, completed from reference TRBV5-4 and TRBJ1-4, reads ETGVTQSPTHLIKTRGQQVTLRCSSQSGHNTVSWYQQALGQGPQFIFQYYREEENGRGNFPPRFSGLQFPNYSSELNVNALELDDSALYLCASSRASGQINEKLFFGSGTQLSVL.